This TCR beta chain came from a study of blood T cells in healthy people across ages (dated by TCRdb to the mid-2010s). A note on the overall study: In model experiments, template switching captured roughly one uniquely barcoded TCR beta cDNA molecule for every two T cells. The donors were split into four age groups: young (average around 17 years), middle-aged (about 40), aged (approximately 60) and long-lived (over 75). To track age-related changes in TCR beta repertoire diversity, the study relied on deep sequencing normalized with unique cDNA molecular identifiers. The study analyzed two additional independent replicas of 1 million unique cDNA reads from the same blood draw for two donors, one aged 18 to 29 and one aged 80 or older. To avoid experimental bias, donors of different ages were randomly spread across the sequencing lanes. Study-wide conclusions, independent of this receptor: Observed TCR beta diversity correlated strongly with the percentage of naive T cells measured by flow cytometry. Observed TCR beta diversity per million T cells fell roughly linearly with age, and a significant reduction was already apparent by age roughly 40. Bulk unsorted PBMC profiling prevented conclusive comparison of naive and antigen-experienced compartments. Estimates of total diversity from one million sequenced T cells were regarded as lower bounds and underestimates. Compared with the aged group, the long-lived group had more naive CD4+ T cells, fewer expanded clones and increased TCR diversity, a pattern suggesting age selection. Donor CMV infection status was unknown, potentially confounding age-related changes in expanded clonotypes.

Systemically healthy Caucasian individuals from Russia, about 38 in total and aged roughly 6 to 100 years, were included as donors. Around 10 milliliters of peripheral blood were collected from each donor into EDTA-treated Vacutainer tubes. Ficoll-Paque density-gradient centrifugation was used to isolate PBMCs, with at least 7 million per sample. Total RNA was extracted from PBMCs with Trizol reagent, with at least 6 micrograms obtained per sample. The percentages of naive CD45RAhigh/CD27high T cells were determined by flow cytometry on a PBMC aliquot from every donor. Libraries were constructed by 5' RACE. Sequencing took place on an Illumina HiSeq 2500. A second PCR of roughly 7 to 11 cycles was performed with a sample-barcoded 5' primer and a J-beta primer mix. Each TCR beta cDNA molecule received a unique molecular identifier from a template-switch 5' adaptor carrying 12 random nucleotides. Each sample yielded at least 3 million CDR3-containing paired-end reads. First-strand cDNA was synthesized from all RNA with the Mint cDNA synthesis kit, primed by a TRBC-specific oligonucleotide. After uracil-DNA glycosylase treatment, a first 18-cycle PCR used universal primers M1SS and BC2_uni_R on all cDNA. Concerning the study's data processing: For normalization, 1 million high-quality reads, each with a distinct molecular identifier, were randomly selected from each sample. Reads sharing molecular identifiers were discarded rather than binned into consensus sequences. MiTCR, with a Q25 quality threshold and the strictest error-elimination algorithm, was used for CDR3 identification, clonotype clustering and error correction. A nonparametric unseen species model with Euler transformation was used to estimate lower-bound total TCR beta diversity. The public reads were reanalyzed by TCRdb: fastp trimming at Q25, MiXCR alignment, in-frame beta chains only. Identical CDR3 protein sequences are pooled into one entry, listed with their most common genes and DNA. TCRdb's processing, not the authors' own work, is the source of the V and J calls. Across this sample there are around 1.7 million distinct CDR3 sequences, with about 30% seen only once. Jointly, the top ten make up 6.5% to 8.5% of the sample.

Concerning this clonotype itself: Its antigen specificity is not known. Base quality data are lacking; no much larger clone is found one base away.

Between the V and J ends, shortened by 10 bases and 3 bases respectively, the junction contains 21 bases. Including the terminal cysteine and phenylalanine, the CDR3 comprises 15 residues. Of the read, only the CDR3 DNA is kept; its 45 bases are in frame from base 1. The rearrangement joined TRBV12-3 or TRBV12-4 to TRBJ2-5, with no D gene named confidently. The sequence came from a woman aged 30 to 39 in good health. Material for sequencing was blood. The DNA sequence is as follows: TGTGCCACCGCGGCGACCGTCCAGCGTGAAGAGACCCAGTACTTC. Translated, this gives CATAATVQREETQYF.